This TCR beta chain is drawn from a study of blood T cell repertoires in COVID-19. Study-wide context: Some COVID-19 samples were acute and others convalescent; all came from the United States, Italy and Spain. T cells, B-cell-depleted T cells, or PBMCs supplied cDNA or gDNA.

Sequencing was performed with immunoSEQ multiplex PCR; in TCRdb, only in-frame clones are kept and a portion is missing. The table includes just under 50,000 clones, around 83% detected once. The sample consisted of peripheral blood. The sequence was obtained from a human donor in a cohort sampled during active COVID-19.

The DNA for the CDR3 is TGCAGCGTCCACCGGACAGGGTCGAGGGAGCAGTACTTC. Translation: CSVHRTGSREQYF. The chain uses TRBV29-1 and TRBJ2-7; 8 nucleotides match TRBD1. Trimming took 6 bases from V and 7 from J; bases not matched to a gene: 11. The CDR3 spans 13 residues. Germline loops: CDR1 SQVTM, CDR2 ANQGSEA.